A selection of T cell receptor beta chains follows, all from one sample in a study of control samples from healthy donors and cancer patients. Clones were sequenced by immunoSEQ multiplex PCR, and TCRdb holds only the in-frame ones, with some missing. The sample records about 120,000 clones, roughly nine tenths being singletons. The sample comprised PBMCs. These receptors were collected from a woman aged 45-65 years with colorectal cancer. The CDR3 runs from the conserved cysteine through the conserved F or W. D genes are given only for firm matches. The size field is filled for only some rows; it gives once, few, many or a size class.

clone_size	d_call	v_call	j_call	cdr3_nt	cdr3_aa
-	TRBD2	TRBV30	TRBJ2-5	TGTGCCTGGACCCAGGGTTACGAGACTAGCGGGGCGCAAGAGACCCAGTACTTC	CAWTQGYETSGAQETQYF
-	TRBD1	TRBV19	TRBJ1-6	TGTGCCAGTAGGGGGGGCAGGGGGGATTCACCCCTCCACTTT	CASRGGRGDSPLHF
-	-	TRBV19	TRBJ1-5	TGTGCCAGTACCAAGTACAGCAATCAGCCCCAGCGTTTT	CASTKYSNQPQRF
-	-	TRBV5-1	TRBJ1-4	TGCGCCAGCAGCTTGGAGGCAGCAACTAATGAAAAACTGTTTTTT	CASSLEAATNEKLFF
-	-	TRBV5-1	TRBJ2-1	TGCGCCAGCAGCGACCCATCCCCTCCCAATGAGCAGTTCTTC	CASSDPSPPNEQFF
-	-	TRBV10-2	TRBJ2-1	TGCGCCAGCAGCCTTTGGGGGTATGAGCAGTTCTTC	CASSLWGYEQFF
-	TRBD2	TRBV9	TRBJ2-3	TGTGCCAGCAGCGTAGCTGGACTAGCGGGCACAGATACGCAGTATTTT	CASSVAGLAGTDTQYF
-	-	TRBV3-1/TRBV3-2	TRBJ1-1	TGTGCCAGCAGCCAAGATGCCGGGTTTGACGCTTTCTTT	CASSQDAGFDAFF
-	-	TRBV6-5	TRBJ2-5	TGTGCCAGCACCGCAAGGACAGATCGGGAGACCCAGTACTTC	CASTARTDRETQYF
-	-	TRBV18	TRBJ1-3	TGTGCCAGCTCGAGGGGCTCTGGAAACACCATATATTTT	CASSRGSGNTIYF
once	-	TRBV18	TRBJ2-7	TGTGCCAGCTCACCGACAGACTCCTACGAGCAGTACTTC	CASSPTDSYEQYF
-	TRBD1	TRBV10-1	TRBJ2-5	TGCGCCAGCAGTCTAGGACAGGGCCTCTTCCAAGAGACCCAGTACTTC	CASSLGQGLFQETQYF
-	TRBD1	TRBV18	TRBJ1-2	TGTGCCAGCTCACCAACGGGACAGGGGGACTATGGCTACACCTTC	CASSPTGQGDYGYTF
-	TRBD2	TRBV27	TRBJ2-2	TGTGCCAGCAGGTTACTAGCGGGGATTAACACCGGGGAGCTGTTTTTT	CASRLLAGINTGELFF
-	-	TRBV20-1	TRBJ1-2	TGCAGTGCTAGGATAAGCTATGGCTACACCTTC	CSARISYGYTF